The 22 T cell receptor beta chains listed next were all sequenced from one sample in a study of blood T cell repertoires in COVID-19. Sequencing used immunoSEQ multiplex PCR; TCRdb keeps in-frame clones, though not all of them. Of roughly 250,000 clones listed, roughly 80% were seen once; the top ten hold 3.6%. The sequencing input was PBMCs or T cells enriched from blood (not recorded which). The source of these receptors is a woman aged 35 to 49 who had been exposed to COVID-19.

This clone was picked up a small number of times. The chain combines TRBV14 with TRBJ1-1; TRBD1 is a possible D gene (5 bases). Trimming stripped 4 bases from V and 8 bases from J, with 14 bases between. This CDR3 comprises 13 residues. Germline CDR1 SGHDN, CDR2 FVKESK. CDR3 residues: CASSRTTVTEAFF. In nucleotides, the CDR3 is TGTGCCAGCAGCCGTACGACAGTTACCGAAGCTTTCTTT.

V usage is TRBV29-1 and J usage is TRBJ1-1; 8 bases match TRBD1. This CDR3 region has 13 residues. The trim removed 1 base at V and 8 bases at J, leaving 6 bases unmatched. Germline V CDR1 and CDR2: SQVTM, ANQGSEA. In DNA, the CDR3 is TGCAGCGTTGAAGGGACAGGGAGGTCGGAAGCTTTCTTT. The encoded protein is CSVEGTGRSEAFF.

The chain links TRBV28 to TRBJ1-5; TRBD1 agrees at 8 bases. Germline loops: CDR1 MDHEN, CDR2 SYDVKM. Trimming took 3 bases from V and 9 from J; bases not matched to a gene: 10. CDR3 length: 15 amino acids. CDR3 DNA sequence: TGTGCCAGCAGTTTTATCGGGACAGGCCCCAGGCCCCAGCATTTT. It specifies CASSFIGTGPRPQHF.

A single count supports this clone. The V and J genes are TRBV6-6 and TRBJ2-7, with 10 bases identical to TRBD2. Germline-derived CDR1 and CDR2 are MNHNY and SVGAGI (reference sequence). Unmatched junction bases numbered 3, after V lost 3 bases and J lost 4 bases. The CDR3 loop spans 14 amino acids. CDR3 in amino acids: CASSYGTSEYEQYF. DNA of the CDR3: TGTGCCAGCAGTTATGGGACTAGCGAGTACGAGCAGTACTTC.

The chain recombines TRBV6-5 with TRBJ1-1, with D perhaps TRBD1 (6 bases). Germline-derived CDR1 and CDR2 are MNHEY and SVGAGI. V shed 6 bases and J shed 1 base, with 15 bases lying between them. The CDR3 is 15 amino acids. CDR3 residues: CASRKQGWGNTEAFF. The CDR3 region has the DNA TGTGCCAGCAGAAAACAGGGATGGGGGAACACTGAAGCTTTCTTT.

This clone appeared once. The chain links TRBV11-2 to TRBJ2-3; D might be TRBD2 (7 bases). Germline CDR1 is SGHAT and CDR2 is FQNNGV. Trimming left V 0 bases short and J 2 bases short, with 12 bases between. The CDR3 is 16 amino acids. The CDR3 nucleotides read TGTGCCAGCAGCTTAGAGGGGGGGCAGCTCACAGATACGCAGTATTTT. This codes for CASSLEGGQLTDTQYF.

The V gene is TRBV19, the J gene TRBJ1-6; 11 bases are a match to TRBD1. Per germline, CDR1 LNHDA and CDR2 SQIVND (reference sequence). The CDR3 extends over 15 amino acids. V dropped 5 bases and J dropped 9; count of bases not matched to a gene: 6. The CDR3 sequence: CASSAGQGAGSPLHF. The CDR3, as DNA: TGTGCCAGTAGTGCCGGACAGGGGGCAGGTTCACCCCTCCACTTT.

The chain links TRBV7-2 to TRBJ2-4; D perhaps matches TRBD2 (5 bases). The CDR3 consists of 17 residues. Germline V gene lookup returns CDR1 SGHTA and CDR2 FQGNSA. V lost 1 base to trimming and J lost 1 base, with 14 bases between them. CDR3 sequence (DNA): TGTGCCAGCAGCTTAGTATTACGGGGAGAGGCCAAAAACATTCAGTACTTC. Translated: CASSLVLRGEAKNIQYF.

The chain uses TRBV2 and TRBJ1-3; 8 bases are shared with TRBD1. The CDR3 has 16 amino acids. The ends lost 7 bases at V and 4 bases at J; junction bases unmatched: 12. Germline V gene lookup returns CDR1 SNHLY and CDR2 FYNNEI. As DNA, the CDR3 is TGTGCCAGCACACAGACAGGGGCGAGAGGCGGAAACACCATATATTTT. Translated: CASTQTGARGGNTIYF. The complete variable domain, with remaining parts taken from reference TRBV2 and TRBJ1-3, reads EPEVTQTPSHQVTQMGQEVILRCVPISNHLYFYWYRQILGQKVEFLVSFYNNEISEKSEIFDDQFSVERPDGSNFTLKIRSTKLEDSAMYFCASTQTGARGGNTIYFGEGSWLTVV.

This clone occurred once. The chain combines TRBV25-1 with TRBJ1-4; D gene uncertain. V lost 3 bases, J lost 5 bases, and 10 bases lay in between. The CDR3 has 14 amino acids. In germline, CDR1 is MGHDK, CDR2 SYGVNS. This CDR3 reads CASSDGRQNEKLFF. In nucleotides, the CDR3 is TGTGCCAGCAGTGACGGCAGACAAAATGAAAAACTGTTTTTT.

V gene TRBV7-3 combines with J gene TRBJ2-3, with 8 bases matching TRBD2. The CDR3 consists of 15 residues. V lost 5 bases, J lost 4 bases, and 8 bases stayed unmatched. Germline V lookup: CDR1 SGHTA, CDR2 FQGTGA. CDR3 sequence reads: CASSAIAGSPDTQYF. The DNA of the CDR3 is TGTGCCAGCAGCGCCATAGCGGGGAGTCCAGATACGCAGTATTTT. Complete variable domain (other parts from reference TRBV7-3 and TRBJ2-3): GAGVSQTPSNKVTEKGKYVELRCDPISGHTALYWYRQSLGQGPEFLIYFQGTGAADDSGLPNDRFFAVRPEGSVSTLKIQRTERGDSAVYLCASSAIAGSPDTQYFGPGTRLTVL.

This clone was observed once. The V and J genes are TRBV19 and TRBJ2-7; TRBD1 matches 8 bases. Germline CDR1 reads LNHDA; CDR2 reads SQIVND (reference sequence). Trimming took 5 bases from V and 4 from J; bases not matched to a gene: 10. The CDR3 is 15 residues long. The DNA of the CDR3 is TGTGCCAGTAGTCCGGAAGTGACAGGGGTTTACGAGCAGTACTTC. It is translated as CASSPEVTGVYEQYF.

This chain joins TRBV25-1 and TRBJ1-3; the D is unclear. V lost 3 bases, J lost 0 bases, and 15 bases lay in between. CDR1 is MGHDK, CDR2 SYGVNS, per germline. CDR3 length: 17 residues. The CDR3: CASSEGVHPSSGNTIYF. In DNA form, the CDR3 reads TGTGCCAGCAGTGAGGGAGTACATCCGAGCTCTGGAAACACCATATATTTT.

The V gene is TRBV6-5, the J gene TRBJ2-7; 7 nucleotides match TRBD1. In germline, CDR1 is MNHEY, CDR2 SVGAGI. Unmatched junction bases numbered 12, after V lost 7 bases and J lost 3 bases. This CDR3 comprises 15 residues. CDR3 DNA: TGTGCCAGCAACCCAACAGGGGTGTTGAACTACGAGCAGTACTTC. It encodes CASNPTGVLNYEQYF.

V and J are TRBV25-1 and TRBJ1-6, with D possibly matching TRBD1 (5 bases). This CDR3 region has 17 residues. In germline, CDR1 is MGHDK, CDR2 SYGVNS. Trimming cost V 2 bases and J 0 bases, with 11 bases left between them. The CDR3 sequence is CASSERGRSSYNSPLHF. For the CDR3, the DNA is TGTGCCAGCAGTGAAAGGGGCAGGAGCTCCTATAATTCACCCCTCCACTTT.

The J gene is TRBJ2-7, the V gene TRBV4-3; a possible D gene is TRBD1 (5 bases). This CDR3 comprises 18 residues. Germline-derived CDR1 and CDR2 are LGHNA and YSLEER. The germline V and J ends were trimmed by 0 bases and 1 base, with 19 bases remaining between them. As DNA, the CDR3 is TGCGCCAGCAGCCAAGATCTCGCCCAGGGTAGTTGGTCCTACGAGCAGTACTTC. Amino acid sequence: CASSQDLAQGSWSYEQYF.

The rearrangement links TRBV9 to TRBJ2-1; D is perhaps TRBD1 (6 bases). This CDR3 is 13 amino acids long. Between the trimmed V and J ends, which lost 4 bases and 8 bases, there was a span of 13 bases. From germline, CDR1 is SGDLS and CDR2 YYNGEE. CDR3 amino acids: CASSSQGSDEQFF. The CDR3 DNA follows: TGTGCCAGCAGCTCCCAGGGGAGCGATGAGCAGTTCTTC.

The chain employs TRBV6-5 and TRBJ1-4; no clear D. Germline-derived CDR1 and CDR2 are MNHEY and SVGAGI. Trimming left V 3 bases short and J 8 bases short, with 10 bases between. There are 13 residues in the CDR3. CDR3 nucleotide sequence: TGTGCCAGCAGTTATAGTCGGTCCGAAAAACTGTTTTTT. It encodes CASSYSRSEKLFF.

Only one count was recorded for this clone. The chain has TRBV19 and TRBJ2-3, with a tentative D call TRBD2 (5 bases). Trimming cost V 4 bases and J 0 bases, with 14 bases left between them. Germline loops: CDR1 LNHDA, CDR2 SQIVND (reference sequence). The CDR3 contains 16 residues. The CDR3 DNA reads TGTGCCAGTAGTAGCCTAGCTCAACGGAGCACAGATACGCAGTATTTT. This gives the protein CASSSLAQRSTDTQYF.

The rearrangement uses TRBV3-1 (or the pseudogene TRBV3-2) and TRBJ2-2; possibly TRBD2 for D (7 bases). From germline, CDR1 is LGHDT and CDR2 YNNKEL (reference sequence). This CDR3 is 16 amino acids long. Trimming took off 4 bases at V and 0 bases at J, with 12 bases between the two ends. DNA for the CDR3: TGTGCCAGCAGCCTATGGGGGGGCGCGAACACCGGGGAGCTGTTTTTT. This gives the protein CASSLWGGANTGELFF.

The gene calls are TRBV6-1 and TRBJ2-7; TRBD1 is a possible D gene (6 bases). CDR3 length: 18 amino acids. The germline V gene encodes CDR1 MNHNS and CDR2 SASEGT. V was clipped by 2 bases and J by 1 base, with 21 bases between them. As DNA, the CDR3 is TGTGCCAGCAGTGAAATAGCACAGGGCTGGTTTGATTCCTACGAGCAGTACTTC. Residues: CASSEIAQGWFDSYEQYF.

This chain joins TRBV12-3 or TRBV12-4 and TRBJ1-5, with D possibly TRBD1 on 5 matching bases. CDR3 length equals 12 residues. V was shortened by 6 bases and J by 2 bases, with 5 bases between the two germline ends. CDR3 DNA: TGTGCCAGCAGACAGGGCAATCAGCCCCAGCATTTT. Its translation is CASRQGNQPQHF.